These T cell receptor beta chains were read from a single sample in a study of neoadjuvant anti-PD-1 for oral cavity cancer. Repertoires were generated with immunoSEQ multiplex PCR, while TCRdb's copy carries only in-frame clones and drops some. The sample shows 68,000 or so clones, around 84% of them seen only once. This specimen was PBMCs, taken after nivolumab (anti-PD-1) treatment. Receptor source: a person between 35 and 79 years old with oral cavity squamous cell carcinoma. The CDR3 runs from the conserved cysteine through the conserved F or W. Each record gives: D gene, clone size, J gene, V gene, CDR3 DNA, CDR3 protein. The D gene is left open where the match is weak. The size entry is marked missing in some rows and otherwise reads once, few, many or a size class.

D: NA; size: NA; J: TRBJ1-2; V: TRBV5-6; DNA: TGTGCCAGCAGCTTGCGAAGTAACTATGGCTACACCTTC; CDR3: CASSLRSNYGYTF
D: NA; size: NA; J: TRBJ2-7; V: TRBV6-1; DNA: TGTGCCAGCAGTGAGGGCCCCGAGCAGTACTTC; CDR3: CASSEGPEQYF
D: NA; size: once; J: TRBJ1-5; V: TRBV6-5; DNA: TGTGCCAGCAGTTACTCGAGACAGGCCTATCAAATCTATTTT; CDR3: CASSYSRQAYQIYF
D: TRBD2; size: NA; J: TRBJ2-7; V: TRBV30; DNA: TGTGCCTGGAGTCCCGGACTAGCGGGAATCTACGAGCAGTACTTC; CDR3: CAWSPGLAGIYEQYF
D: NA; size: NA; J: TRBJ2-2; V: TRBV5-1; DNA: TGCGCCAGCAGCTTGGCCCCACAGTTCGACACCGGGGAGCTGTTTTTT; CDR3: CASSLAPQFDTGELFF
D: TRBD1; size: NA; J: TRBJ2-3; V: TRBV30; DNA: TGTGCCTGGAGTACAAGGACAGGGGGCATTGATACGCAGTATTTT; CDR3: CAWSTRTGGIDTQYF
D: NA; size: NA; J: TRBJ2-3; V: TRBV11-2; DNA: TGTGCCAGCATCTATGGCGATTCTAGCACAGATACGCAGTATTTT; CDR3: CASIYGDSSTDTQYF
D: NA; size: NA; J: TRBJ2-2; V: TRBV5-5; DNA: TGTGCCAGCAGCTTATCAGAGTCAACCGGGGAGCTGTTTTTT; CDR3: CASSLSESTGELFF
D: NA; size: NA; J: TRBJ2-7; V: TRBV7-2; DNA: TGTGCCAGCAGCCTATCACTGGGCGAGCAGTACTTC; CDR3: CASSLSLGEQYF
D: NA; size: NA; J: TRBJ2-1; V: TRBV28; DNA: TGTGCCAGCAGTACTTTAGCGGCACTCTCCTACAATGAGCAGTTCTTC; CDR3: CASSTLAALSYNEQFF
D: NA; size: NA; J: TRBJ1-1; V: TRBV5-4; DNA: TGTGCCAGCAGCCCGGATCGGGTCTCTGAAGCTTTCTTT; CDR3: CASSPDRVSEAFF
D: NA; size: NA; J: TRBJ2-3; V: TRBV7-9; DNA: TGTGCCAGCAGTTCAGGCACAGATACGCAGTATTTT; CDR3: CASSSGTDTQYF
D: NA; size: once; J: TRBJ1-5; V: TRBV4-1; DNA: TGCGCCAGCAGCCCACACGGAGGGTTTGTTAGTAGCAATCAGCCCCAGCATTTT; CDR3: CASSPHGGFVSSNQPQHF
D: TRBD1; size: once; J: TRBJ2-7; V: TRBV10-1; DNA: TGCGCCAGCAGTGAGATGAGGACAGGGACACCCTACGAGCAGTACTTC; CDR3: CASSEMRTGTPYEQYF
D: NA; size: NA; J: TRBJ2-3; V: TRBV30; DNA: TGTGCCTGGAGGCTCCAGCGGGTATTGGCAGATACGCAGTATTTT; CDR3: CAWRLQRVLADTQYF
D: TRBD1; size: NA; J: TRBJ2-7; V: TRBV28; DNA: TGTGCCAGCCTCTCCGGACAGGGGTTACACGAGCAGTACTTC; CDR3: CASLSGQGLHEQYF
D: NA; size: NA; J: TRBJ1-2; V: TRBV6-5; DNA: TGTGCCAGCAGGCGATTTACAGGAGCCTATGGCTACACCTTC; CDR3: CASRRFTGAYGYTF
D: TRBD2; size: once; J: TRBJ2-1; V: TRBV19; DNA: TGTGCCAGTAGTACGGGAGCGGGAGTTAATGAGCAGTTCTTC; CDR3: CASSTGAGVNEQFF
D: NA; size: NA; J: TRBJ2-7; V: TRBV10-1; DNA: TGCGCCAGCAGTATGACTAGGAAGTCCTACGAGCAGTACTTC; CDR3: CASSMTRKSYEQYF
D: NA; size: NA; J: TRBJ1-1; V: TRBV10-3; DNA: TGTGCCACCTTGCGGAACACTGAAGCTTTCTTT; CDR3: CATLRNTEAFF
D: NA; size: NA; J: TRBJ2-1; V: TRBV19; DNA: TGTGCCAGTAGTATCTACACCGCGTCGTCCGGCACTAATGGGCAGTTCTTC; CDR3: CASSIYTASSGTNGQFF
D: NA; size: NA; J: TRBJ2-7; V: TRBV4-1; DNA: TGCGCCAGCAGCCAAGCAGCGGCGGACTACGAGCAGTACTTC; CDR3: CASSQAAADYEQYF
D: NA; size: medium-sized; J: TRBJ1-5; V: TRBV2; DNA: TGTGCCAGCAGTGAGGGTCGGAACGGGGAGCCCCAGCATTTT; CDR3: CASSEGRNGEPQHF